This passage covers 3 T cell receptor beta chains from one sample sequenced in a study of blood T cells in healthy people across ages. PCR was performed a second time for about 6 to 12 cycles using a sample-barcoded 5' primer and a J-beta primer mix. TCRdb reprocessed the 5' RACE reads with MiXCR, giving one entry per CDR3 protein. The sample records about 1.4 million distinct CDR3 sequences, approximately 60% being singletons. Specimen: blood. These receptors were taken from a man younger than 35 in good health.

This rearrangement joins TRBV20-1 to TRBJ1-1; possible D gene TRBD1, 5 bases. Germline assignment: CDR1 DFQATT and CDR2 SNEGSKA (reference sequence). V lost 0 bases to trimming and J lost 4 bases, with 12 bases between them. The CDR3 is 14 residues long. CDR3 bases: TGCAGTGCTAGAGAAGCCAGGGCGGCCACTGAAGCTTTCTTT. This translates into CSAREARAATEAFF.

J is TRBJ2-3 and V is TRBV27; D remains ambiguous. Trimming shortened V by 0 bases and J by 4 bases, and 11 bases separated the two germline ends. CDR1 and CDR2 from the germline V gene are MNHEY and SMNVEV (reference sequence). The CDR3 is made up of 15 amino acids. This chain's CDR3 is CASSLSLGRPDTQYF. DNA for the CDR3: TGTGCCAGCAGTTTATCGCTCGGACGTCCAGATACGCAGTATTTT.

The chain joins TRBV6-1 to TRBJ1-5; D is ambiguous. CDR1 and CDR2 (germline): MNHNS, SASEGT. V was cut by 0 bases and J by 6 bases, with 6 bases left in between. This CDR3 contains 13 residues. In DNA form, the CDR3 reads TGTGCCAGCAGTGAAGCGCTGACTCAGCCCCAGCATTTT. Amino acid sequence: CASSEALTQPQHF.